What follows is one TCR beta chain and its context. Data came from immunoSEQ multiplex PCR; TCRdb stores just in-frame clones and leaves some out. This sample has about 130,000 clones, with around 92% found just once. This entry belongs to a study of control samples from healthy donors and cancer patients. The source of this sequence is a woman aged 50 to 65 in good health. Specimen: blood.

CDR3 sequence reads: CASSLITGEGNEQFF. The CDR3, as DNA: TGTGCCAGCTCACTCATTACGGGGGAGGGGAATGAGCAGTTCTTC. V usage is TRBV18 and J usage is TRBJ2-1; the match to TRBD2 covers 7 bases. J gave up 7 bases and V 4 bases, and 10 bases lay outside the gene matches. Germline V gene sequence: CDR1 KGHSH, CDR2 LQKENI. The CDR3 runs to 15 residues.